The rows below give T cell receptor beta chains drawn from one sample of a study of T cells after posttransplantation cyclophosphamide. TCRdb's table, derived via immunoSEQ multiplex PCR, lists solely in-frame clones and lacks some. The sample records about 21,000 clones, roughly 85% being singletons. The sequencing here drew on PBMCs, taken 350 to 400 days after allogeneic stem cell transplant with calcineurin inhibitor and methotrexate. Receptors were obtained from a female patient aged 30 to 40 who received an allogeneic stem cell transplant from an unrelated donor, was CMV-positive, and had acute and chronic GVHD. Some T cells may trace back to the graft donor. Both conserved end residues are part of each CDR3. A D gene is named only where the DNA matches it firmly. Some rows mark clone size as missing; the rest say once, few, many or name a class of expanded clone.

v_call	j_call	d_call	clone_size	cdr3_aa	cdr3_nt
TRBV2	TRBJ2-5	-	-	CASSDILPRETQYF	TGTGCCAGCAGTGACATTCTTCCCCGGGAGACCCAGTACTTC
TRBV28	TRBJ2-6	-	-	CARISRGGPGANVLTF	TGTGCCAGGATATCCAGGGGTGGCCCTGGGGCCAACGTCCTGACTTTC
TRBV28	TRBJ2-2	-	-	CASSLRDLRELFF	TGTGCCAGCAGTTTACGGGATTTACGGGAGCTGTTTTTT
TRBV7-9	TRBJ1-5	-	-	CASSPQGKQPQHF	TGTGCCAGCAGCCCTCAGGGTAAACAGCCCCAGCATTTT
TRBV7-9	TRBJ1-5	-	few	CASSELTGQPQHF	TGTGCCAGCAGCGAACTGACGGGGCAGCCCCAGCATTTT
TRBV10-3	TRBJ2-7	-	-	CAISTGKGPYEQYF	TGTGCCATCAGCACCGGTAAGGGGCCGTACGAGCAGTACTTC
TRBV5-1	TRBJ1-3	-	-	CASNLLPGSGNTIYF	TGCGCCAGCAACCTTCTCCCGGGGTCTGGAAACACCATATATTTT
TRBV5-1	TRBJ1-2	TRBD1	-	CASSLDTGGRNGYTF	TGCGCCAGCAGCTTGGACACAGGGGGCAGGAATGGCTACACCTTC
TRBV29-1	TRBJ1-2	TRBD1	-	CSVDRVYGYTF	TGCAGCGTAGACAGGGTTTATGGCTACACCTTC
TRBV11-2	TRBJ2-7	-	few	CASSLGPSYEQYF	TGTGCCAGCAGCTTGGGCCCCTCCTACGAGCAGTACTTC
TRBV28	TRBJ1-2	-	-	CASGTQKGYTF	TGTGCCAGCGGGACACAGAAGGGCTACACCTTC
TRBV6-6	TRBJ1-2	TRBD1	-	CASSPRTGMGYTF	TGTGCCAGCAGTCCACGGACAGGGATGGGCTACACCTTC
TRBV5-6	TRBJ1-5	-	-	CASSLSGTPNQPQHF	TGTGCCAGCAGCTTGTCAGGTACTCCCAATCAGCCCCAGCATTTT
TRBV18	TRBJ2-7	TRBD2	-	CASSRISSGRAYEQYF	TGTGCCAGCTCCCGAATCTCTAGCGGGAGAGCCTACGAGCAGTACTTC
TRBV7-3	TRBJ2-3	-	few	CASSLIGGYTDTQYF	TGTGCCAGCAGCTTAATTGGGGGGTACACAGATACGCAGTATTTT
TRBV25-1	TRBJ1-1	-	-	CASSEYEGGTEAFF	TGTGCCAGCAGTGAATATGAAGGGGGCACTGAAGCTTTCTTT
TRBV6-1	TRBJ2-3	-	-	CASREHGGTDTQYF	TGTGCCAGCAGGGAGCATGGAGGCACAGATACGCAGTATTTT
TRBV5-4	TRBJ1-1	-	-	CASSPTATEAFF	TGTGCCAGCAGCCCGACAGCAACTGAAGCTTTCTTT
TRBV30	TRBJ2-5	-	once	CAWEGLRETQYF	TGTGCCTGGGAGGGATTAAGAGAGACCCAGTACTTC
TRBV5-4	TRBJ2-3	-	-	CASSLNTDTQYF	TGTGCCAGCAGCCTTAATACAGATACGCAGTATTTT
TRBV5-6	TRBJ2-7	-	-	CATNRAELYEQYF	TGTGCCACCAACAGAGCGGAATTATACGAGCAGTACTTC
TRBV29-1	TRBJ2-3	-	-	CSAAVGSLGDTQYF	TGCAGCGCCGCTGTAGGGAGTTTGGGAGATACGCAGTATTTT
TRBV18	TRBJ1-2	-	-	CASSPPPSNYGYTF	TGTGCCAGCTCACCACCCCCCTCTAACTATGGCTACACCTTC
TRBV10-1	TRBJ2-3	-	-	CASSESTEGTDTQYF	TGCGCCAGCAGTGAGTCGACAGAAGGCACAGATACGCAGTATTTT
TRBV7-8	TRBJ1-1	-	-	CASSPGTNTEAFF	TGTGCCAGCAGCCCGGGGACAAACACTGAAGCTTTCTTT
TRBV9	TRBJ2-2	TRBD2	-	CASSPRTSGSSSTGELFF	TGTGCCAGCAGCCCTCGGACTAGCGGGAGCTCGAGCACCGGGGAGCTGTTTTTT
TRBV27	TRBJ2-4	TRBD1	-	CASSLSTGYNIQYF	TGTGCCAGCAGTTTATCGACAGGGTACAACATTCAGTACTTC
TRBV11-2	TRBJ2-5	-	-	CASRGVGVTQYF	TGTGCCAGCAGGGGAGTGGGAGTAACACAGTACTTC
TRBV7-8	TRBJ1-1	TRBD1	-	CASSLTRRGHTEAFF	TGTGCCAGCAGCTTAACTAGAAGGGGGCACACTGAAGCTTTCTTT
TRBV5-1	TRBJ2-7	-	-	CASSLEVDHRYEQYF	TGCGCCAGCAGCTTGGAAGTAGATCACCGCTACGAGCAGTACTTC
TRBV28	TRBJ2-7	-	once	CASIRGPSYEQYF	TGTGCCAGCATCCGAGGCCCCTCCTACGAGCAGTACTTC
TRBV28	TRBJ2-7	TRBD1	few	CASSPPATGTTYEQYF	TGTGCCAGCAGTCCCCCGGCGACAGGGACCACCTACGAGCAGTACTTC
TRBV6-5	TRBJ2-3	-	once	CASRLLDTQYF	TGTGCCAGCAGACTATTAGATACGCAGTATTTT
TRBV7-6	TRBJ1-2	-	-	CASSSNPQSYYGYTF	TGTGCCAGCAGCTCCAACCCCCAAAGCTACTATGGCTACACCTTC
TRBV6-5	TRBJ1-2	-	-	CASSYRGGNYGYTF	TGTGCCAGCAGTTACAGGGGTGGTAACTATGGCTACACCTTC
TRBV4-2	TRBJ2-7	-	-	CASSQDLDFYEQYF	TGTGCCAGCAGCCAAGATCTAGACTTCTACGAGCAGTACTTC
TRBV4-2	TRBJ2-5	TRBD2	-	CASSPGTTSWTQYF	TGTGCCAGCAGCCCTGGGACTACCTCGTGGACCCAGTACTTC
TRBV2	TRBJ1-3	-	-	CASSEASGNTIYF	TGTGCCAGCAGTGAGGCCTCTGGAAACACCATATATTTT
TRBV28	TRBJ2-5	-	-	CASSSPDREETQYF	TGTGCCAGCAGTTCTCCGGACAGAGAAGAGACCCAGTACTTC
TRBV7-9	TRBJ2-7	-	-	CASSPNLGGGSYEQYF	TGTGCCAGCAGCCCCAACCTGGGAGGCGGCTCCTACGAGCAGTACTTC
TRBV19	TRBJ1-2	-	-	CASSLPSGRHYGYTF	TGTGCCAGTAGTCTTCCATCAGGGCGTCACTATGGCTACACCTTC
TRBV7-2	TRBJ2-2	TRBD1	-	CASSPGGAGTGELFF	TGTGCCAGCAGTCCAGGGGGCGCGGGAACCGGGGAGCTGTTTTTT
TRBV4-3	TRBJ2-1	-	-	CASSQGTVGVSYNEQFF	TGCGCCAGCAGCCAAGGGACAGTGGGAGTCTCCTACAATGAGCAGTTCTTC
TRBV28	TRBJ1-2	TRBD1	-	CASRPTGGVYGYTF	TGTGCCAGCAGACCGACAGGGGGCGTCTATGGCTACACCTTC
TRBV29-1	TRBJ2-5	-	once	CSARRGSATQYF	TGCAGCGCCCGAAGAGGGAGTGCGACCCAGTACTTC
TRBV5-6	TRBJ1-5	TRBD1	-	CASSLGWGQGAPNQPQHF	TGTGCCAGCAGCCTTGGTTGGGGACAGGGCGCTCCTAATCAGCCCCAGCATTTT
TRBV7-8	TRBJ2-2	TRBD2	-	CASSSQLAANTGELFF	TGTGCCAGCAGCTCGCAACTAGCGGCAAACACCGGGGAGCTGTTTTTT
TRBV9	TRBJ2-3	-	-	CASSVTTSITDTQYF	TGTGCCAGCAGCGTTACTACTAGTATCACAGATACGCAGTATTTT
TRBV11-2	TRBJ1-4	-	-	CASSLAAGGYEKLFF	TGTGCCAGCAGCTTAGCGGCCGGAGGATATGAAAAACTGTTTTTT
TRBV19	TRBJ2-7	-	few	CASSTQPDSHEQYF	TGTGCCAGTAGTACCCAGCCGGACAGCCACGAGCAGTACTTC